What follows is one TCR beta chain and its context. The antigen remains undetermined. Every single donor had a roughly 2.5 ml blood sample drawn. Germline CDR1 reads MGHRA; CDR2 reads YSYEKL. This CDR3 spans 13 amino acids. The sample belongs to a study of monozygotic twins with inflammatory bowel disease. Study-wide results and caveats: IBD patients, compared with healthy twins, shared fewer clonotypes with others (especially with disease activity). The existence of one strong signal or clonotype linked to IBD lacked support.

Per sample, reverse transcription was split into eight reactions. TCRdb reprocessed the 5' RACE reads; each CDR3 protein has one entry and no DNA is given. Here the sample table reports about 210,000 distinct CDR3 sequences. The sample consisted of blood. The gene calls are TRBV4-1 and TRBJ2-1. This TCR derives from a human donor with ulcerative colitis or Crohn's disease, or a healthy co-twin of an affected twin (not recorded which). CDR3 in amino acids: CASSQEGGGEQFF.